This TCR beta chain was captured by sequencing in a study of blood T cell repertoires in COVID-19. Method: immunoSEQ multiplex PCR; TCRdb's copy keeps in-frame clones and lacks some. The table records 200,000 to 250,000 clones, about nine tenths of them present only once. The sequencing input was peripheral blood. The receptor was isolated from a man over 45 with acute or convalescent COVID-19.

The CDR3 nucleotides read TGTGCCAGCAGCGTCCTGGGGAGCGAGCAGTTCTTC. Translated: CASSVLGSEQFF. The J gene is TRBJ2-1, the V gene TRBV7-9; TRBD2 might be the D (5 bases). Trimming stripped 5 bases from V and 10 bases from J, with 12 bases between. Germline CDR1 is SEHNR and CDR2 is FQNEAQ (reference sequence). The CDR3 is made up of 12 amino acids.